This T cell receptor (beta chain) was sequenced in a study of OX40 agonist ivuxolimab in advanced cancers. For the study at large: The drug used for patients, ivuxolimab, was an agonistic anti-OX40 (CD134) antibody.

TCRdb's table, derived via immunoSEQ multiplex PCR, lists solely in-frame clones and lacks some. The sample yields about 67,000 clones, 91% seen once. Systemic immunosuppression or autoimmune disease history was grounds to exclude patients. The CDR3 runs to 15 residues. Trimming pared 5 bases from V and 0 bases from J, leaving 11 bases between. Looked up from germline, CDR1 is SGHAT and CDR2 is FQDESV (reference sequence). The gene calls are TRBV11-1 and TRBJ2-1, with a possible D match to TRBD1 (5 bases). The clonotype comes from an adult with an advanced solid tumor such as melanoma, head and neck, liver or kidney cancer. Source: CD4+ or CD8+ T cells sorted from blood, taken in a trial of the OX40 agonist ivuxolimab. CDR3 region: CASSSIGASYNEQFF. The DNA for the CDR3 is TGTGCCAGCAGCAGTATTGGGGCCTCCTACAATGAGCAGTTCTTC. The variable domain in full, completed from reference TRBV11-1 and TRBJ2-1, reads EAEVAQSPRYKITEKSQAVAFWCDPISGHATLYWYRQILGQGPELLVQFQDESVVDDSQLPKDRFSAERLKGVDSTLKIQPAELGDSAMYLCASSSIGASYNEQFFGPGTRLTVL.